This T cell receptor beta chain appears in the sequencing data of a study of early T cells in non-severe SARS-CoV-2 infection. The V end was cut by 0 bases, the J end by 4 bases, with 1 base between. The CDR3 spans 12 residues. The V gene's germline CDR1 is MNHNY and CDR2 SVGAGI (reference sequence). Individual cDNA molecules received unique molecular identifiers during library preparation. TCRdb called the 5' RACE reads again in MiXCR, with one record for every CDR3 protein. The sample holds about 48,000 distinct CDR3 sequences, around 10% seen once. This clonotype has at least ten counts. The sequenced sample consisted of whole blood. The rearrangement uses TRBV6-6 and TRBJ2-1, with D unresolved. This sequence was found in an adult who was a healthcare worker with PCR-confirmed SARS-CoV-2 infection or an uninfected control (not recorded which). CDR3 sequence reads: CASSYSYNEQFF. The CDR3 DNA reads TGTGCCAGCAGTTACTCGTACAATGAGCAGTTCTTC.